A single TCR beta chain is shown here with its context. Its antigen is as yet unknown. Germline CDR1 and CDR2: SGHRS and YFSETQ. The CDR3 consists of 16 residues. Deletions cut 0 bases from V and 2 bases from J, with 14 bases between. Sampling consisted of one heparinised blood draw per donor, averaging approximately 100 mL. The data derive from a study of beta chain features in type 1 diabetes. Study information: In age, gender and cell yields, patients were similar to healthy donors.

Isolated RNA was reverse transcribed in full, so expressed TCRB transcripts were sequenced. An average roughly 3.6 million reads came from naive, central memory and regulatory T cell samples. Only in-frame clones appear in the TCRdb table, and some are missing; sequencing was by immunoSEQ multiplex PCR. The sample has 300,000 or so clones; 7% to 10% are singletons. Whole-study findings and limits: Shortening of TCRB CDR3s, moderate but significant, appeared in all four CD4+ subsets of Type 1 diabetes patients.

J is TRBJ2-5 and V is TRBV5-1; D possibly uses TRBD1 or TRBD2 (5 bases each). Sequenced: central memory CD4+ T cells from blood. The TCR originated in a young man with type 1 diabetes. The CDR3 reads CASSLAGLEGQETQYF. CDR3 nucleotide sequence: TGCGCCAGCAGCTTGGCGGGCCTAGAGGGGCAAGAGACCCAGTACTTC. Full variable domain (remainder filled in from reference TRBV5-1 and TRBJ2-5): KAGVTQTPRYLIKTRGQQVTLSCSPISGHRSVSWYQQTPGQGLQFLFEYFSETQRNKGNFPGRFSGRQFSNSRSEMNVSTLELGDSALYLCASSLAGLEGQETQYFGPGTRLLVL.